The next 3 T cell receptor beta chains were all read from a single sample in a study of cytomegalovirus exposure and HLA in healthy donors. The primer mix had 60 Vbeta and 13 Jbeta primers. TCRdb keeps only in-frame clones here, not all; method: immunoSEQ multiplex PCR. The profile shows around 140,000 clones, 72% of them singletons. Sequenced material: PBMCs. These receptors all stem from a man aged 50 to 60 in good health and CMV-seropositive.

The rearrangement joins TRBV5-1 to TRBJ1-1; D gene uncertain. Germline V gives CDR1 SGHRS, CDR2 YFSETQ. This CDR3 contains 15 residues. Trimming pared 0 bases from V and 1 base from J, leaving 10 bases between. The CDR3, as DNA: TGCGCCAGCAGCTTGGTTATATCGTCGAACACTGAAGCTTTCTTT. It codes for CASSLVISSNTEAFF.

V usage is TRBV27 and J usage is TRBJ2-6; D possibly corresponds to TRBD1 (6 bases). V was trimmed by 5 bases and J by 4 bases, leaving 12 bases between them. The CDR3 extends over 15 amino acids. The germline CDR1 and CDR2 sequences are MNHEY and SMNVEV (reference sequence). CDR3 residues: CASSPRGSGANVLTF. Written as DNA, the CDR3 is TGTGCCAGCAGTCCCAGGGGATCCGGGGCCAACGTCCTGACTTTC.

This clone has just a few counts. As DNA, the CDR3 is TGCGCCAGCAGGGGCAGGCGCACTGAAGCTTTCTTT. Translation gives CASRGRRTEAFF. The chain combines TRBV4-1 with TRBJ1-1; no clear D. CDR3 size: 12 residues. Trimming took off 6 bases at V and 4 bases at J, with 9 bases between the two ends. Germline V gene sequence: CDR1 MGHRA, CDR2 YSYEKL.